The T cell receptor (beta chain) under discussion was sequenced for a study of blood T cell repertoires in COVID-19. Turning to the study itself: Material from acute and convalescent COVID-19 was sourced from the United States, Italy and Spain.

The assay was immunoSEQ multiplex PCR, and TCRdb's table has in-frame clones only and misses some. This table has 35,000 to 55,000 clones, 88% appearing once. V was clipped by 3 bases and J by 4 bases, with 15 bases between them. Germline V lookup: CDR1 SGHDN, CDR2 FVKESK. This CDR3 has 15 amino acids. This receptor was taken from a human donor in a cohort sampled during active COVID-19. The specimen was peripheral blood. The V and J genes are TRBV14 and TRBJ1-2; D is possibly TRBD1 (6 bases). CDR3 amino acids: CASSQETGTSYGYTF. The CDR3 nucleotides are TGTGCCAGCAGCCAGGAGACCGGGACATCCTATGGCTACACCTTC.